Listed below are T cell receptor beta chains from one sample, sequenced in a study of T-cell memory formation after mild COVID-19. From the 5' RACE reads, TCRdb called clonotypes with MiXCR, one entry per CDR3 protein. The table lists hundreds of thousands of distinct CDR3 sequences, over 25% of them singletons, with roughly 12% in the top ten. The sample was PBMCs or a T cell subset sorted from them (not recorded which). These receptors originate from an adult woman who had mild COVID-19 (a few samples of this study predate the infection). Cell type and time point are not known. The CDR3 runs from the conserved cysteine through the conserved F or W. Each record gives: V gene, D gene, clone size, J gene, CDR3 protein, CDR3 DNA. The D gene is left open where the match is weak. Clone sizes are given selectively: once, few, many, or a class where the clone is expanded.

>TRBV7-3|NA|NA|TRBJ2-2
CASSLRPATGELFF
TGTGCCAGCAGCTTAAGACCCGCCACCGGGGAGCTGTTTTTT
>TRBV7-2|NA|NA|TRBJ2-3
CASSPYRRTDTQYF
TGTGCCAGCAGCCCCTACCGTCGCACAGATACGCAGTATTTT
>TRBV5-4|NA|NA|TRBJ1-1
CASSLVGAQTEAFF
TGTGCCAGCAGCTTGGTGGGGGCGCAAACTGAAGCTTTCTTT
>TRBV5-4|NA|NA|TRBJ1-2
CASSGTTDGYTF
TGTGCCAGCAGCGGGACGACTGATGGCTACACCTTC
>TRBV5-5|TRBD1|NA|TRBJ1-2
CASSPLIPGTDLSNYGYTF
TGTGCCAGCAGCCCACTAATCCCGGGGACAGACCTGTCTAACTATGGCTACACCTTC
>TRBV20-1|TRBD2|NA|TRBJ2-7
CSARLAGPPYEQYF
TGCAGTGCTAGACTAGCGGGTCCCCCCTACGAGCAGTACTTC
>TRBV15|NA|few|TRBJ2-7
CATSTRPQMGEQYF
TGTGCCACCAGCACCCGACCCCAGATGGGGGAGCAGTACTTC
>TRBV29-1|NA|NA|TRBJ2-7
CSVIGVGEGEQYF
TGCAGCGTTATCGGGGTGGGAGAGGGCGAGCAGTACTTC
>TRBV18|NA|NA|TRBJ2-6
CASPKEVSGANVLTF
TGTGCCAGCCCTAAAGAGGTCTCTGGGGCCAACGTCCTGACTTTC
>TRBV20-1|TRBD2|NA|TRBJ2-1
CSARGRVAEQFF
TGCAGTGCTAGGGGGAGGGTCGCAGAGCAGTTCTTC
>TRBV4-2|NA|NA|TRBJ1-3
CASSQEVVGPAIYF
TGTGCCAGCAGCCAAGAGGTAGTGGGGCCCGCCATATATTTT
>TRBV7-9|TRBD1|few|TRBJ2-3
CASSPRGRGTDTQYF
TGTGCCAGCAGCCCCAGGGGGCGAGGGACAGATACGCAGTATTTT
>TRBV10-3|TRBD2|NA|TRBJ2-3
CAISGQVAGGSTDTQYF
TGTGCCATCAGCGGTCAGGTAGCGGGGGGCAGCACAGATACGCAGTATTTT
>TRBV6-2/TRBV6-3|TRBD2|many|TRBJ2-7
CASSSTGGGEQYF
TGTGCCAGCAGTTCTACGGGAGGAGGGGAGCAGTACTTC
>TRBV29-1|TRBD2|NA|TRBJ2-5
CSVEDASGGETQYF
TGCAGCGTTGAAGACGCAAGCGGGGGGGAGACCCAGTACTTC